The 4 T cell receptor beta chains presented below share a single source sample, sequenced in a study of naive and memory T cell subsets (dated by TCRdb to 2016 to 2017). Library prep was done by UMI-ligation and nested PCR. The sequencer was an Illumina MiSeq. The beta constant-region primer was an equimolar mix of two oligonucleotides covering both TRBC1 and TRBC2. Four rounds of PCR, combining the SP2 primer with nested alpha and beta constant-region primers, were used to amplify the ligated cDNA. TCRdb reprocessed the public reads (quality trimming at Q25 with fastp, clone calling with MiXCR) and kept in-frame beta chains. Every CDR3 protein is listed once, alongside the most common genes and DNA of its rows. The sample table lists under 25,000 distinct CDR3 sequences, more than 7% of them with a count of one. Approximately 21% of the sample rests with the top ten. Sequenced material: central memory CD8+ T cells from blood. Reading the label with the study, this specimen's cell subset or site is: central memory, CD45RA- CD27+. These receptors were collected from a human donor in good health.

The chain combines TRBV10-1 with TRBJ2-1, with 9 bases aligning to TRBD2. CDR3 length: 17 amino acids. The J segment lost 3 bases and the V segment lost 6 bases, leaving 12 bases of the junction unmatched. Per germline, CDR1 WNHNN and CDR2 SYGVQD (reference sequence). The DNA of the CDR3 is TGCGCCAGCAGCCTTGGGACTAGCAGAGATTACTACAATGAGCAGTTCTTC. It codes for CASSLGTSRDYYNEQFF.

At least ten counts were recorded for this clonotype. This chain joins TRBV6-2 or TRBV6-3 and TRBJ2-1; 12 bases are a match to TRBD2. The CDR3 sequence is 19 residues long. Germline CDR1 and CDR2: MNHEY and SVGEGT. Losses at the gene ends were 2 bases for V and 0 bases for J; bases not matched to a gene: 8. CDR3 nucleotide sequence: TGTGCCAGCAGTTACCCCCTAGCGGGAGGGCCGGGCTCCTACAATGAGCAGTTCTTC. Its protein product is CASSYPLAGGPGSYNEQFF.

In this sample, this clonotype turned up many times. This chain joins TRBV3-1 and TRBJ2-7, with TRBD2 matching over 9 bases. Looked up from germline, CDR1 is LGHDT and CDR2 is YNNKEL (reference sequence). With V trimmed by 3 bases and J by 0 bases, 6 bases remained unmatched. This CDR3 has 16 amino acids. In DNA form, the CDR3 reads TGTGCCAGCAGCCACACGTCTAGCGGGGACTCCTACGAGCAGTACTTC. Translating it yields CASSHTSSGDSYEQYF.

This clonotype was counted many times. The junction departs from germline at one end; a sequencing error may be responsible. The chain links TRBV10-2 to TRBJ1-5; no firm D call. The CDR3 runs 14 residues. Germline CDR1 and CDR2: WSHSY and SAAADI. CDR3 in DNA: TGCGCCAGCAGTGAAACGGGGAGCAGTCAGCCCCAGCATTTT. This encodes CASSETGSSQPQHF.